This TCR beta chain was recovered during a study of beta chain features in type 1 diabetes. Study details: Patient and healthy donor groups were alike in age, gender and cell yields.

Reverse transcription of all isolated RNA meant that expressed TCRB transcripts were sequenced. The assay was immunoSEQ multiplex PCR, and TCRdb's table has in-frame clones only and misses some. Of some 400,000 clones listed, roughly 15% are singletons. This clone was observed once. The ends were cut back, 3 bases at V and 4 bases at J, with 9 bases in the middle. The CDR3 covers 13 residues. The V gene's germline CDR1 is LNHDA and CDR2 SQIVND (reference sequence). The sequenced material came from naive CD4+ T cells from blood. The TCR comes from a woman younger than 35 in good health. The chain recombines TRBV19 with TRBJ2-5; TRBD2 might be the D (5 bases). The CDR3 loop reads CASSISSAETQYF. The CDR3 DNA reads TGTGCCAGTAGTATCAGTAGCGCAGAGACCCAGTACTTC.